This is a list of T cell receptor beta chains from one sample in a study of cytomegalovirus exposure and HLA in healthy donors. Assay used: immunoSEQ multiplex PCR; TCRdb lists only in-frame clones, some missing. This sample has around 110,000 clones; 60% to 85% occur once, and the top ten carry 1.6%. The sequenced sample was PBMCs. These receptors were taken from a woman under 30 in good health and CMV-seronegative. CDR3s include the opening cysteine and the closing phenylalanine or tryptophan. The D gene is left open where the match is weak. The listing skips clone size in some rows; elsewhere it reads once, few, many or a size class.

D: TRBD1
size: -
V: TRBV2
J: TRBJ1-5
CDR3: CASSDGDRAQPQHF
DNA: TGTGCCAGCAGTGATGGTGACAGGGCTCAGCCCCAGCATTTT

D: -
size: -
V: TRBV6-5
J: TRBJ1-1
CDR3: CASSYNRAGTEAFF
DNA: TGTGCCAGCAGTTACAACAGGGCGGGTACTGAAGCTTTCTTT

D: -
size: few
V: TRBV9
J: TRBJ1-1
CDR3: CASSPGGYTEAFF
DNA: TGTGCCAGCAGCCCAGGCGGGTACACTGAAGCTTTCTTT

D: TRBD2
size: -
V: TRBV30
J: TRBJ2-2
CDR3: CAWSVSRSGGGGELFF
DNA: TGTGCCTGGAGTGTAAGCCGTAGCGGGGGTGGCGGGGAGCTGTTTTTT

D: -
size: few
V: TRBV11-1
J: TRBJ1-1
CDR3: CASSLGHRAGTEAFF
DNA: TGTGCCAGCAGCTTGGGGCACAGGGCGGGCACTGAAGCTTTCTTT

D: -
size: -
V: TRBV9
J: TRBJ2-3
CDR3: CASSAFVDTQYF
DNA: TGTGCCAGCAGCGCCTTTGTAGATACGCAGTATTTT

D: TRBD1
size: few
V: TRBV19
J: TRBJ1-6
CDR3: CASRRDRAVNSPLHF
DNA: TGTGCCAGTAGAAGAGACAGGGCGGTGAATTCACCCCTCCACTTT

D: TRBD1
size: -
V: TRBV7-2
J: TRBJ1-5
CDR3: CASSLRVTGDSNQPQHF
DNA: TGTGCCAGCAGCTTAAGGGTGACAGGGGATAGCAATCAGCCCCAGCATTTT

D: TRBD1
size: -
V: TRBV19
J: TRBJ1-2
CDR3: CATGQATSYGYTF
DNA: TGTGCTACGGGACAGGCTACTAGCTATGGCTACACCTTC

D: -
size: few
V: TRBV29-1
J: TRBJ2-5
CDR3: CSVVSRNQETQYF
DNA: TGCAGCGTTGTTTCCAGGAACCAAGAGACCCAGTACTTC

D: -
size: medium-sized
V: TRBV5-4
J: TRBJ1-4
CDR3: CASSLDGVGANEKLFF
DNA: TGTGCCAGCAGCTTAGACGGTGTCGGGGCTAATGAAAAACTGTTTTTT

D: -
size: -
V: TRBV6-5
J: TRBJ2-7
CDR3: CASSYSTRGLSEQYF
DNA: TGTGCCAGCAGTTACTCGACCCGGGGTTTGAGCGAGCAGTACTTC

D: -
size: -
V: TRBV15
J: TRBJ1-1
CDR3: CATSRGGKGEAFF
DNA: TGTGCCACCAGCAGGGGGGGGAAGGGTGAAGCTTTCTTT

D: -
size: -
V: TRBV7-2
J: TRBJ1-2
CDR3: CASSSRGSSQGYTF
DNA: TGTGCCAGCAGCTCTCGGGGGTCCAGCCAGGGCTACACCTTC

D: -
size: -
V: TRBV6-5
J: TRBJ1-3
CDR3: CASSYEGAGNTIYF
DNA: TGTGCCAGCAGTTACGAGGGGGCTGGAAACACCATATATTTT

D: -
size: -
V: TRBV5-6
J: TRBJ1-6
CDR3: CASSLYGGAYNSPLHF
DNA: TGTGCCAGCAGCTTGTATGGGGGCGCCTATAATTCACCCCTCCACTTT

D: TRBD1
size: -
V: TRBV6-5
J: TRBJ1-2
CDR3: CASSPTGVHGYTF
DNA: TGTGCCAGCAGCCCAACAGGGGTTCATGGCTACACCTTC

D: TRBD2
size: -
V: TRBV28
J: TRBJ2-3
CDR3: CASSLAGGFTDTQYF
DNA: TGTGCCAGCAGTCTAGCGGGGGGATTCACAGATACGCAGTATTTT

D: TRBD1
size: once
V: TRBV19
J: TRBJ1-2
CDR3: CASGKTGGREGYTF
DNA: TGTGCCAGTGGAAAGACAGGGGGCCGGGAAGGCTACACCTTC

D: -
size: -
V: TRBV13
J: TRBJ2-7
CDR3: CASSFTGTYEQYF
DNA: TGTGCCAGCAGCTTTACAGGGACCTACGAGCAGTACTTC

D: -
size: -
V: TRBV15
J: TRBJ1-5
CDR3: CATSRARIGVNQPQHF
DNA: TGTGCCACCAGCAGGGCTAGGATAGGAGTTAATCAGCCCCAGCATTTT

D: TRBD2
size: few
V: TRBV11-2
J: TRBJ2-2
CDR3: CASSLAGATGELFF
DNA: TGTGCCAGCAGCCTAGCGGGTGCCACCGGGGAGCTGTTTTTT

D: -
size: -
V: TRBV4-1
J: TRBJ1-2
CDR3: CASSQDQGNYGYTF
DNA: TGCGCCAGCAGCCAAGATCAGGGGAACTATGGCTACACCTTC

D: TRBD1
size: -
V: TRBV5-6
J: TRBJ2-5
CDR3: CASSRRTGHVETQYF
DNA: TGTGCCAGCAGCCGAAGGACAGGGCACGTTGAGACCCAGTACTTC

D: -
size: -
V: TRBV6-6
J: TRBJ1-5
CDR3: CASTPGQLYSNQPQHF
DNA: TGTGCCAGCACCCCCGGACAGCTTTATAGCAATCAGCCCCAGCATTTT

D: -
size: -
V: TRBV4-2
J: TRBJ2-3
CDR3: CASSQEGGGAVDTQYF
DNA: TGTGCCAGCAGCCAAGAAGGTGGGGGGGCCGTGGATACGCAGTATTTT

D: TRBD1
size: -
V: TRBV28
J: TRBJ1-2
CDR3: CASSLIQGAVGYTF
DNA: TGTGCCAGCAGTCTAATACAGGGGGCGGTTGGCTACACCTTC

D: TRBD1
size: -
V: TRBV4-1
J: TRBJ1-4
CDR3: CASSFDRVLTNEKLFF
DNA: TGCGCCAGCAGTTTCGACAGGGTCCTAACTAATGAAAAACTGTTTTTT

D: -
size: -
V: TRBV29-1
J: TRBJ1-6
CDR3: CSVVLGPEKGPLHF
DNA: TGCAGCGTTGTCCTAGGTCCCGAGAAAGGTCCCCTCCACTTT

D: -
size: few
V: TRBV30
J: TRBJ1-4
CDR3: CAWSRNEKLFF
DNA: TGTGCCTGGAGTCGGAATGAAAAACTGTTTTTT

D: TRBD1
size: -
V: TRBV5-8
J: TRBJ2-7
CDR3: CASNRWTGDRGSYEQYF
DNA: TGTGCCAGCAACAGATGGACAGGGGATCGGGGTTCCTACGAGCAGTACTTC

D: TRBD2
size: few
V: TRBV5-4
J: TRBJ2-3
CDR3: CASSPAGPSTDTQYF
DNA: TGTGCCAGCAGCCCAGCGGGGCCTAGCACAGATACGCAGTATTTT

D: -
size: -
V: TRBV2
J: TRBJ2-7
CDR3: CASSLDNEQYF
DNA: TGTGCCAGCAGTTTGGACAACGAGCAGTACTTC

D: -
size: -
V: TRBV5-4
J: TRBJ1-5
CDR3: CASSLAGGNQPQHF
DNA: TGTGCCAGCAGCTTGGCAGGGGGCAATCAGCCCCAGCATTTT

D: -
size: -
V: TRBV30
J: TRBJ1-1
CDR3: CAWFRGTEAFF
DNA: TGTGCCTGGTTTAGAGGTACTGAAGCTTTCTTT

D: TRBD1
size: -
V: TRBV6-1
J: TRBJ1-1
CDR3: CASSERTGLAEAFF
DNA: TGTGCCAGCAGTGAAAGGACAGGTTTGGCTGAAGCTTTCTTT

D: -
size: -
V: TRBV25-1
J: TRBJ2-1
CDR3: CASGIGRNEQFF
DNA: TGTGCCAGCGGGATAGGGAGGAATGAGCAGTTCTTC

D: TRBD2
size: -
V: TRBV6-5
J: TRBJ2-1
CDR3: CASSSPGGNEQFF
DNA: TGTGCCAGCAGCAGTCCGGGGGGGAATGAGCAGTTCTTC

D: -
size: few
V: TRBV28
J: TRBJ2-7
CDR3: CASSVRGSEQYF
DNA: TGTGCCAGCAGCGTCCGCGGGTCCGAGCAGTACTTC

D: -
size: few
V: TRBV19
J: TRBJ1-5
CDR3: CASSIEGPYQPQHF
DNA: TGTGCCAGTAGTATAGAGGGGCCCTATCAGCCCCAGCATTTT

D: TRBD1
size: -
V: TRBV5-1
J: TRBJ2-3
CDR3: CASSSGTALSTDTQYF
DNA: TGCGCCAGCAGCTCCGGGACAGCCCTCTCCACAGATACGCAGTATTTT

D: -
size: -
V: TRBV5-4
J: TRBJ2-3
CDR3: CASSLSPPAQYF
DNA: TGTGCCAGCAGCTTGTCCCCCCCCGCGCAGTATTTT

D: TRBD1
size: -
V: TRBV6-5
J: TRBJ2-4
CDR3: CASRQTGGAYIQYF
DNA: TGTGCCAGCAGGCAGACAGGGGGCGCTTATATTCAGTACTTC

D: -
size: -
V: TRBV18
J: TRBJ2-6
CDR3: CASSPAFSGANVLTF
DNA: TGTGCCAGCTCACCAGCGTTCTCTGGGGCCAACGTCCTGACTTTC

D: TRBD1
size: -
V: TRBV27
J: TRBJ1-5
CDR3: CASSWVWDRAPNQPQHF
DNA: TGTGCCAGCAGTTGGGTGTGGGACAGGGCACCCAATCAGCCCCAGCATTTT

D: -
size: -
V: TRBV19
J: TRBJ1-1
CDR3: CASSIRYLTEAFF
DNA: TGTGCCAGTAGTATTCGGTACCTCACTGAAGCTTTCTTT

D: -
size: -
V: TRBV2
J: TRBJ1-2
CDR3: CASRGNDYGYTF
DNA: TGTGCCAGTCGAGGGAACGACTATGGCTACACCTTC

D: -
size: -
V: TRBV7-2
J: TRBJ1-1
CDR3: CASSIDRWNTEAFF
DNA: TGTGCCAGCAGCATCGACAGGTGGAACACTGAAGCTTTCTTT

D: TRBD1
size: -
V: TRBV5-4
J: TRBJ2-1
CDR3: CASSLLGQGLNEQFF
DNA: TGTGCCAGCAGCCTCCTGGGACAGGGGCTCAATGAGCAGTTCTTC